The 5 T cell receptor beta chains given below trace back to one sample, sequenced in a study of blood T cell repertoires in COVID-19. The repertoire was sequenced with immunoSEQ multiplex PCR; TCRdb's copy has only in-frame clones and lacks some. Of fewer than 140,000 clones in the sample, 70% to 75% were seen once. What was sequenced was peripheral blood. All receptors come from a human donor with acute or convalescent COVID-19. The donor label of this sample is uncertain.

The gene calls are TRBV7-9 and TRBJ1-5; TRBD1 aligns across 7 bases. The CDR3 loop spans 17 amino acids. V shed 1 base and J 2 bases; nucleotides not matched to a gene: 8. Germline values: CDR1 SEHNR, CDR2 FQNEAQ (reference sequence). CDR3 in DNA: TGTGCCAGCAGCTTAGGCCGAAGAGACAGGGGCAATCAGCCCCAGCATTTT. Translated: CASSLGRRDRGNQPQHF.

The CDR3 region has the DNA TGTGCCACCCGGGGTACAGGGCTTGACGAGCAGTACGTC. This translates into CATRGTGLDEQYV. The chain recombines TRBV10-3 with TRBJ2-7, with TRBD1 as a possible D gene (6 bases). CDR3 size: 13 residues. Germline CDR1 ENHRY, CDR2 SYGVKD. V was pared by 10 bases and J by 5 bases, with 18 bases between.

The genes are TRBV24-1 and TRBJ1-2; D gene ambiguous. The CDR3 has 12 amino acids. Trimming pared 3 bases from V and 2 bases from J, leaving 3 bases between. Germline V lookup: CDR1 KGHDR, CDR2 SFDVKD. The CDR3 DNA reads TGTGCCACCAGTGATACAAACTATGGCTACACCTTC. Protein: CATSDTNYGYTF.

This clone showed up just a few times. The chain has TRBV18 and TRBJ1-2, with 7 bases aligning to TRBD1. V lost 3 bases and J lost 8; bases outside the gene matches: 15. The CDR3 length is 16 residues. Germline CDR1 reads KGHSH; CDR2 reads LQKENI. CDR3 region: CASSPGQNPMYVGYTF. DNA for the CDR3: TGTGCCAGCTCACCGGGACAGAACCCTATGTATGTCGGCTACACCTTC.

V usage is TRBV7-8 and J usage is TRBJ1-1, with D perhaps matching TRBD1 (5 bases). Looked up from germline, CDR1 is SGHVS and CDR2 is FQNEAQ. Trimming removed 5 bases from V and 1 base from J, with 17 bases in between. The CDR3 loop spans 16 amino acids. CDR3 in amino acids: CASSPRIGTGNTEAFF. CDR3 nucleotides: TGTGCCAGCAGCCCGCGGATTGGGACTGGGAACACTGAAGCTTTCTTT.